This note documents a single T cell receptor beta chain sequence. Antigen specificity is unknown. The data were obtained in a study of response to subunit inactivated influenza vaccine. Study results and limitations: Authors suggested each seasonal flu vaccination may recruit only limited numbers of new T cells.

TCRdb redid the calling of the RT-PCR reads with MiXCR, one entry per CDR3 protein. The sample contains just over 300,000 distinct CDR3 sequences, around 20% of which appear only once. The sequence was obtained from a man aged 45-69 years who received an inactivated influenza vaccine. Sample: PBMCs from blood, taken less than 22 months after vaccination.

The CDR3 reads CASSARQTSGTGELFF. CDR3 coding DNA: TGTGCCAGCAGCGCCCGCCAGACTAGCGGGACCGGGGAGCTGTTTTTT. The chain uses TRBV7-6 and TRBJ2-2; TRBD2 matches 10 bases. The CDR3 contains 16 residues. Trimming took 5 bases from V and 5 from J; bases not matched to a gene: 8. In germline, CDR1 is SGHVS, CDR2 FNYEAQ.